The 8 T cell receptor beta chains below were found in one sample sequenced in a study of blood T cell repertoires in COVID-19 (dated by TCRdb to 2020 to 2021). The library was built by means of the immunoSEQ multiplex PCR assay. Imported from immuneACCESS, the table was reduced by TCRdb to in-frame sequences with V and J called. These copies leave out some clones; in studies compared against another copy, an unresolved V gene accounts for under half, and the cause of the remainder is not known. This sample is represented by 650,000 to 800,000 clones; 70% to 90% of them were singletons. Under 0.3% of the sample is held by the ten biggest clonotypes. The sequencing input was peripheral blood. The receptors were gathered from a woman aged 18-35 years with acute or convalescent COVID-19.

The CDR3 nucleotides read TGTGCCAGCAGCTTAGCCGGGGCCTACGAGCAGTACTTC. Its translation: CASSLAGAYEQYF. This chain links TRBV7-2 with TRBJ2-7; perhaps TRBD2 as D (5 bases). The germline gives CDR1 SGHTA, CDR2 FQGNSA. CDR3 length: 13 amino acids. Trimming left V 0 bases short and J 2 bases short, with 5 bases between.

V is TRBV5-1 and J is TRBJ1-2, with D hard to call. V lost 4 bases to trimming and J lost 3 bases, with 16 bases between them. The length of the CDR3 is 15 residues. Germline loops: CDR1 SGHRS, CDR2 YFSETQ. The CDR3 loop is CASSHSAGRDYGYTF. The CDR3 DNA is TGCGCCAGCAGCCACTCAGCGGGCAGAGACTATGGCTACACCTTC.

The CDR3 is CASSNSGGANTGELFF. DNA for the CDR3: TGCGCCAGCAGCAACAGCGGGGGGGCGAACACCGGGGAGCTGTTTTTT. This rearrangement joins TRBV5-1 to TRBJ2-2, with 10 bases identical to TRBD2. Trimming took 4 bases from V and 0 from J; bases not matched to a gene: 3. The CDR3 covers 16 residues. Germline V gene sequence: CDR1 SGHRS, CDR2 YFSETQ.

Notes on this clone: The sample carries other DNA sequences with the same CDR3. V is TRBV5-1 and J is TRBJ1-2; no clear D. CDR1 SGHRS and CDR2 YFSETQ come from the germline V gene. The CDR3 length is 12 residues. V was clipped by 0 bases and J by 6 bases, with 6 bases between them. The DNA of the CDR3 is TGCGCCAGCAGCTTGGACAGAAATGGCTACACCTTC. Translating gives CASSLDRNGYTF.

The V and J genes are TRBV28 and TRBJ2-6; D might be TRBD1 (6 bases). There are 15 residues in the CDR3. Between the trimmed V and J ends, which lost 9 bases and 0 bases, there was a span of 12 bases. The germline V gene encodes CDR1 MDHEN and CDR2 SYDVKM. DNA of the CDR3: TGTGCCAGTGTACAGGGCCTCTCTGGGGCCAACGTCCTGACTTTC. Translating gives CASVQGLSGANVLTF.

The gene calls are TRBV7-8 and TRBJ1-1; TRBD1 might be the D (5 bases). The CDR3 runs 13 residues. Per the germline V gene, CDR1 is SGHVS and CDR2 is FQNEAQ. V lost 0 bases, J lost 11 bases, and 13 bases lay in between. CDR3 loop: CASSLAGSGHAFF. CDR3 DNA: TGTGCCAGCAGCTTAGCGGGGTCAGGGCATGCTTTCTTT.

DNA of the CDR3: TGCGCCAGCAGCGGGGGGTTGGCCAGGAACTATGGCTACACCTTC. It translates to CASSGGLARNYGYTF. J is TRBJ1-2 and V is TRBV5-1, with D possibly being TRBD1 (5 bases). The CDR3 is 15 amino acids. The germline V gene encodes CDR1 SGHRS and CDR2 YFSETQ. Trimming cost V 4 bases and J 2 bases, with 15 bases left between them.

This clone is a singleton in its sample. The chain has TRBV7-2 and TRBJ1-5, with D unclear. This CDR3 region has 14 residues. V lost 11 bases and J lost 3, with 17 bases in between. CDR1 is SGHTA and CDR2 is FQGNSA in the germline V gene. As DNA, the CDR3 is TGTGCCCGCGGCGGGATAGCCGACAATCAGCCCCAGCATTTT. It translates to CARGGIADNQPQHF.